The 22 T cell receptor beta chains presented below share a single source sample, sequenced in a study of chemoradiotherapy in HPV16-positive cancers. The table came from immunoSEQ multiplex PCR; TCRdb's copy has only in-frame clones and leaves some out. The table lists under 6,500 clones, over 75% of them singletons. Here the sequenced sample was tumor tissue, taken from a patient who underwent chemoradiotherapy. Source of these receptors: a human donor with HPV-associated anogenital cancer.

The chain links TRBV4-1 to TRBJ1-2, with TRBD1 matching 8 bases. Trimming removed 0 bases from V and 7 bases from J; junction bases left unmatched: 13. The CDR3 contains 17 residues. Germline V lookup: CDR1 MGHRA, CDR2 YSYEKL. The CDR3 nucleotides are TGCGCCAGCAGCCAAGATTACATAGATCAGGGGGCGAGTGGCTACACCTTC. Translation gives CASSQDYIDQGASGYTF.

This chain links TRBV6-1 with TRBJ1-3; D unresolved. V dropped 3 bases and J dropped 0 bases, with 21 bases sitting between them. The CDR3 spans 19 residues. Germline V CDR1 and CDR2: MNHNS, SASEGT. CDR3 amino acids: CASSDSGQDWRGSGNTIYF. The CDR3 DNA is TGTGCCAGCAGTGACAGCGGGCAGGACTGGCGGGGCTCTGGAAACACCATATATTTT.

In its sample, this clone was seen a few times. This rearrangement joins TRBV5-1 to TRBJ1-1, with D maybe TRBD1 (5 bases). The CDR3 totals 13 residues. Germline V lookup: CDR1 SGHRS, CDR2 YFSETQ. V lost 4 bases to trimming and J lost 4 bases, with 11 bases between them. The CDR3 DNA follows: TGCGCCAGCAGCACCCAGGGAGGCACTGAAGCTTTCTTT. It specifies CASSTQGGTEAFF. The variable domain in full, with the rest retrieved from reference TRBV5-1 and TRBJ1-1, is KAGVTQTPRYLIKTRGQQVTLSCSPISGHRSVSWYQQTPGQGLQFLFEYFSETQRNKGNFPGRFSGRQFSNSRSEMNVSTLELGDSALYLCASSTQGGTEAFFGQGTRLTVV.

The chain combines TRBV19 with TRBJ2-5; TRBD2 is a possible D gene (6 bases). Germline V gene sequence: CDR1 LNHDA, CDR2 SQIVND (reference sequence). There are 14 residues in the CDR3. V gave up 1 base and J gave up 5 bases, with 11 bases separating them. In DNA form, the CDR3 reads TGTGCCAGTAGTATAGCCGGGGGTTGGGAGACCCAGTACTTC. It is translated as CASSIAGGWETQYF.

The chain carries TRBV29-1 and TRBJ2-5; D unresolved. The CDR3 runs 12 residues. V was clipped by 2 bases and J by 1 base, with 5 bases between them. Per the germline V gene, CDR1 is SQVTM and CDR2 is ANQGSEA. The CDR3 loop reads CSVEPGQETQYF. DNA for the CDR3: TGCAGCGTTGAACCGGGCCAAGAGACCCAGTACTTC.

The chain links TRBV7-3 to TRBJ2-5; either TRBD1 or TRBD2 may supply D (6 bases each). Germline lookup yields CDR1 SGHTA and CDR2 FQGTGA. V was shortened by 5 bases and J by 4 bases, with 17 bases between the two germline ends. The CDR3 consists of 15 residues. The CDR3 DNA is TGTGCCAGCAGCGCCGTGGGGGGCTTGGGAGAGACCCAGTACTTC. It encodes CASSAVGGLGETQYF.

CDR3 coding DNA: TGTGCCAGCAGCTCTGGGTGGGGGTCTGGAACTGAAGCTTTCTTT. This encodes CASSSGWGSGTEAFF. V is TRBV28 and J is TRBJ1-1; possible D gene TRBD1, 5 bases. CDR1 is MDHEN, CDR2 SYDVKM, per germline. The CDR3 totals 15 residues. V lost 6 bases, J lost 5 bases, and 19 bases lay in between.

V usage is TRBV7-8 and J usage is TRBJ2-3; 9 positions match TRBD2. Germline CDR1 reads SGHVS; CDR2 reads FQNEAQ. The J segment lost 6 bases and the V segment lost 5 bases, leaving 3 bases of the junction unmatched. This CDR3 has 13 residues. CDR3 bases: TGTGCCAGCAGCCGAAGCGGGAGGGATACGCAGTATTTT. Translated: CASSRSGRDTQYF.

J is TRBJ1-6 and V is TRBV6-1; 7 positions agree with TRBD1. Unmatched junction bases numbered 0, after V lost 2 bases and J lost 2 bases. The CDR3 is 15 amino acids. Germline V gene data show CDR1 as MNHNS and CDR2 as SASEGT. The CDR3 region has the DNA TGTGCCAGCAGTGAACAGGGGGCCTATAATTCACCCCTCCACTTT. Amino acid sequence: CASSEQGAYNSPLHF.

Here the CDR3 reads CASSRGDGELFF. The CDR3 DNA follows: TGTGCCAGCAGCCGGGGAGACGGGGAGCTGTTTTTT. The chain couples TRBV9 to TRBJ2-2; tentatively, D is TRBD2 (5 bases). The CDR3 loop spans 12 amino acids. The germline V and J ends were trimmed by 4 bases and 7 bases, with 8 bases remaining between them. Germline CDR1 is SGDLS and CDR2 is YYNGEE.

J is TRBJ1-1 and V is TRBV5-1; 12 bases are shared with TRBD1. This CDR3 contains 15 residues. The germline V gene has CDR1 SGHRS and CDR2 YFSETQ. J lost 6 bases, V lost 0 bases, and 3 bases had no gene match. The CDR3 DNA sequence: TGCGCCAGCAGCTTGGTGGGACAGGGGGCTTCTGAAGCTTTCTTT. Translation: CASSLVGQGASEAFF. The entire variable domain, with the rest obtained from reference TRBV5-1 and TRBJ1-1, is as follows: KAGVTQTPRYLIKTRGQQVTLSCSPISGHRSVSWYQQTPGQGLQFLFEYFSETQRNKGNFPGRFSGRQFSNSRSEMNVSTLELGDSALYLCASSLVGQGASEAFFGQGTRLTVV.

The J gene is TRBJ2-3, the V gene TRBV6-5; maybe TRBD1 (6 bases). The CDR3 is made up of 13 amino acids. Germline CDR1 MNHEY, CDR2 SVGAGI. Deletions cut 4 bases from V and 2 bases from J, with 7 bases between. CDR3 bases: TGTGCCAGCAGTTGGACAGCCACAGATACGCAGTATTTT. Its protein product is CASSWTATDTQYF.

V is TRBV6-6 and J is TRBJ1-2, with D uncertain. The CDR3 sequence is 11 residues long. Trimming left V 2 bases short and J 5 bases short, with 3 bases between. Germline loops: CDR1 MNHNY, CDR2 SVGAGI (reference sequence). The CDR3 DNA is TGTGCCAGCAGTTACGAGTATGGCTACACCTTC. It translates to CASSYEYGYTF.

CDR3 amino acids: CASSQAVYNGYTF. CDR3 coding DNA: TGTGCCAGCAGCCAGGCAGTTTATAATGGCTACACCTTC. The chain uses TRBV7-8 and TRBJ1-2; no definite D call. The V and J ends lost 5 bases and 6 bases respectively, with 13 bases between them. The germline gives CDR1 SGHVS, CDR2 FQNEAQ. The CDR3 runs 13 residues.

The chain carries TRBV30 and TRBJ1-2, with D uncertain. Germline CDR1 and CDR2: GTSNPN and SVGIG (reference sequence). With 8 bases removed from V and 4 bases from J, the gap between germline ends came to 11 bases. This CDR3 comprises 11 residues. CDR3 in amino acids: CAGNRAYGYTF. The CDR3 nucleotides are TGTGCCGGAAACCGGGCCTATGGCTACACCTTC.

CDR3 residues: CASWDFNQPQHF. For the CDR3, the DNA is TGTGCCAGCTGGGACTTCAATCAGCCCCAGCATTTT. The chain joins TRBV2 to TRBJ1-5; D is possibly TRBD1 (5 bases). V dropped 8 bases and J dropped 3 bases, with 8 bases sitting between them. The germline CDR1 and CDR2 sequences are SNHLY and FYNNEI. The CDR3 runs to 12 residues.

This sequence joins TRBV18 and TRBJ1-6; 10 nucleotides line up with TRBD1. The CDR3 loop spans 15 amino acids. CDR1 and CDR2 from the germline V gene are KGHSH and LQKENI. The junction had 7 bases not matched to a gene; V was cut back by 4 bases and J by 10 bases. CDR3 region: CASSRGDRGQSPLHF. The CDR3 nucleotides read TGTGCCAGCTCACGGGGGGACAGGGGCCAATCACCCCTCCACTTT.

V and J are TRBV5-4 and TRBJ1-3; 7 bases agree with TRBD1. In germline, CDR1 is SGHNT, CDR2 YYREEE (reference sequence). This CDR3 is built from 16 residues. V shed 2 bases and J 4 bases; nucleotides not matched to a gene: 9. The CDR3 DNA sequence: TGTGCCAGCAGCTTCGAACCAGGGGGTCGAGGAAACACCATATATTTT. Amino acids: CASSFEPGGRGNTIYF.

This chain connects TRBV2 to TRBJ2-7; D is possibly TRBD2 (6 bases). V lost 0 bases to trimming and J lost 1 base, with 10 bases between them. Germline loops: CDR1 SNHLY, CDR2 FYNNEI. This CDR3 spans 15 amino acids. DNA of the CDR3: TGTGCCAGCAGTGAAGCACTCGGGGGATCCTACGAGCAGTACTTC. This codes for CASSEALGGSYEQYF.

This chain connects TRBV7-4 to TRBJ1-2, with D possibly being TRBD1 (6 bases). V was trimmed by 5 bases and J by 3 bases, leaving 19 bases between them. The CDR3 sequence is 16 residues long. Germline V gene lookup returns CDR1 SGHVT and CDR2 SQSDAQ. CDR3 nucleotides: TGTGCCAGCAGCCCCACCCGACTCGACAGGCACTATGGCTACACCTTC. It translates to CASSPTRLDRHYGYTF.

The V and J genes are TRBV27 and TRBJ2-2; 13 nucleotides line up with TRBD2. V was pared by 2 bases and J by 6 bases, with 6 bases of the junction left unmatched. The CDR3 extends over 17 amino acids. The germline CDR1 and CDR2 sequences are MNHEY and SMNVEV (reference sequence). The CDR3 nucleotides read TGTGCCAGCAGTTTAACTAGCGGGGGGGCCGCGGCCGGGGAGCTGTTTTTT. Its translation: CASSLTSGGAAAGELFF.

The V call is TRBV11-3, the J call TRBJ2-2, with 9 bases fitting TRBD1. The trim removed 3 bases at V and 2 bases at J, leaving 10 bases unmatched. This CDR3 comprises 18 residues. CDR1 is SGHNT, CDR2 YENEEA, per germline. The CDR3, as DNA: TGTGCCAGCAGCTTTTCCCCGGGGACAGGGTTTAACACCGGGGAGCTGTTTTTT. Translation: CASSFSPGTGFNTGELFF.